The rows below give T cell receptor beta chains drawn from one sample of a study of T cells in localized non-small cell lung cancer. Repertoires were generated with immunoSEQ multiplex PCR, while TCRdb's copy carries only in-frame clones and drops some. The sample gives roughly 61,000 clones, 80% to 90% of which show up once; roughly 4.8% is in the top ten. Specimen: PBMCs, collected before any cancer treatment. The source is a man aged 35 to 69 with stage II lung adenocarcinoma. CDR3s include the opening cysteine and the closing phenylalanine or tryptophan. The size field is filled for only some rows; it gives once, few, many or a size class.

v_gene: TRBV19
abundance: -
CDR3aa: CASSSTGYPSQPQHF

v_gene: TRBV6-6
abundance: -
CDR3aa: CASRGPSTDTQYF

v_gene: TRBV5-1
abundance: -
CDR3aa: CASSLETVTDTQYF

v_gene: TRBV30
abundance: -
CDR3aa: CATTEDYYNEQFF

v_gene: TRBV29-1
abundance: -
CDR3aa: CSVANEQFF

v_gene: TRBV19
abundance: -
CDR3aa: CASSMDLAGSTDTQYF

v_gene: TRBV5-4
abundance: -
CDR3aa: CASSLMVLAGPTGELFF

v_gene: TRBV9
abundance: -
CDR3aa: CASSERGTSSYNEQFF

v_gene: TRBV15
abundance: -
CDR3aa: CATSRDRLASYEQYF

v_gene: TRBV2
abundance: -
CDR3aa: CASSEGVPSYEQYF

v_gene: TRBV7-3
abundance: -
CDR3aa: CASSLSTGGTEAFF

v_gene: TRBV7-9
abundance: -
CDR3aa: CASTPGGNEQFF

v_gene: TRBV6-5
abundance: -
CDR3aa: CASSNSGWAGEQFF

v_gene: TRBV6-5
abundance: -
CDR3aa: CASSYTSTDTQYF

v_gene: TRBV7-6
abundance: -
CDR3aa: CASSLGQGNTGELFF

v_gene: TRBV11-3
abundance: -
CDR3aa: CASSLGLSYNEQFF

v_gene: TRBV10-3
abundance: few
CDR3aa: CAISPSGGQVKAFF

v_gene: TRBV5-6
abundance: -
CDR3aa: CASSLALQEFF

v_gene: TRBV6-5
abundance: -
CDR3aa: CASSYDGRLGETQYF

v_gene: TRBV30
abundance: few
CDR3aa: CAWSVGGTQAQHF

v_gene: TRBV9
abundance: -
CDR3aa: CASSVGRLAGETQYF

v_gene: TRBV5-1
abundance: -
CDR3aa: CASSLATGSNEKLFF

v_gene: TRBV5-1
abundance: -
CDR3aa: CASSLVKTSGSFNEQFF

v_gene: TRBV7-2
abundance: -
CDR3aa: CASSLRTGLTSGYTDTQYF

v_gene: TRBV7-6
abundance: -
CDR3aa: CASSSGPNGELFF

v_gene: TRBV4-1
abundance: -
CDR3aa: CASSQDRLAGRDNEQFF

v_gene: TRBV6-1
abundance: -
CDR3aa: CARHRDRVYGYTF

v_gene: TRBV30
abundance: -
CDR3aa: CAYTSGNGNTIYF

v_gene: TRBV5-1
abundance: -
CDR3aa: CASSREGYTSTDTQYF

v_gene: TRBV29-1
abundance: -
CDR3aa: CSVTRGPNTGELFF

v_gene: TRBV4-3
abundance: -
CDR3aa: CASSQGLGEKLFF

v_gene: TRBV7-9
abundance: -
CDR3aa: CASSFDTGNQPQHF

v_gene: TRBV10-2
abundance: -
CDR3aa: CASSEFPYSSGDGNTIYF

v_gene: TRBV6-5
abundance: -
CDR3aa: CASSPALADEQYF

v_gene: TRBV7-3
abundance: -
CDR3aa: CASSSGLRSDEQFF

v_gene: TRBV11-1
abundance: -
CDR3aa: CASSLWGAEQYF

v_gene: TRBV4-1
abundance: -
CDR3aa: CASSQYSFRLAEILNTYNEQFF

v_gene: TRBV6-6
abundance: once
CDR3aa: CASSPETSGRFHEQFF

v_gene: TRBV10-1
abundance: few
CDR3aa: CASSESKAPGELFF

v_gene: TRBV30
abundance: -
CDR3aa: CAWSAGGRNTIYF

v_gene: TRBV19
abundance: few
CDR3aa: CASSAGPTAYTF

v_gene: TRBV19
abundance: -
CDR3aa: CASSITYSYNEQFF

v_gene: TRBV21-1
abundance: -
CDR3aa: CASSLTPGGSSYEQYF

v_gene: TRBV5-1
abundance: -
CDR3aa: CASSPDSGEQFF

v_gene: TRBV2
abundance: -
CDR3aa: CASSAGTGSHF

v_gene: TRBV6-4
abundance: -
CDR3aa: CASSAGPTSYGYTF

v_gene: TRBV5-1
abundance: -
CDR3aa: CASSLDPSYNEQFF

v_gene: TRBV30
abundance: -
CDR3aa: CAWSLGLAGGPSSYNEQFF

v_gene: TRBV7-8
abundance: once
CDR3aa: CASSLGHGNQPQHF

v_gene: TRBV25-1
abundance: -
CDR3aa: CASSEGQKAFF

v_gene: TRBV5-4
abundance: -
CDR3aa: CASSLGLGGGAGYGYTF

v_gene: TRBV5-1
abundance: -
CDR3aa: CASSLSAIDSSGANVLTF

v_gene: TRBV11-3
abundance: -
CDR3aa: CASSLASTRVGQVTYEQYF

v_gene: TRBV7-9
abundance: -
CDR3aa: CASSFGPLSGNTIYF